The 17 T cell receptor beta chains below were found in one sample sequenced in a study of shared clonotypes between healthy human individuals. The repertoire was sequenced with immunoSEQ multiplex PCR; TCRdb's copy has only in-frame clones and lacks some. The table lists a few million clones, around 90% of them singletons. Specimen: naive CD4+ T cells sorted from blood. The subset is: CD45RA+ positively selected. The receptor source for this set is a man younger than 30 in good health.

This clone has only one observation. CDR3 in amino acids: CASSLKEYNEQFF. The CDR3 DNA reads as TGTGCCAGCAGCTTAAAAGAGTACAATGAGCAGTTCTTC. This rearrangement joins TRBV7-8 to TRBJ2-1; the D is unclear. From germline, CDR1 is SGHVS and CDR2 FQNEAQ. The length of the CDR3 is 13 residues. V was shortened by 2 bases and J by 4 bases, with 6 bases between the two germline ends.

J is TRBJ2-7 and V is TRBV11-2, with 7 bases matching TRBD2. Germline values: CDR1 SGHAT, CDR2 FQNNGV. V lost 1 base and J lost 6; bases outside the gene matches: 9. The CDR3 has 15 residues. This CDR3 is CASSLGSGIRAEQYF. The CDR3 DNA sequence: TGTGCCAGCAGCTTAGGGAGCGGGATAAGGGCCGAGCAGTACTTC.

As regards this clone: The identical CDR3 is also encoded by other nucleotide sequences in the sample. The chain uses TRBV9 and TRBJ2-2, with TRBD2 matching 11 bases. This CDR3 has 15 residues. With V trimmed by 0 bases and J by 5 bases, 0 bases remained unmatched. CDR1 is SGDLS and CDR2 is YYNGEE in the germline V gene. In nucleotides, the CDR3 is TGTGCCAGCAGCGTAGGGACTAGCGGGACCGGGGAGCTGTTTTTT. This sequence encodes CASSVGTSGTGELFF.

This clone was found once. This chain links TRBV5-1 with TRBJ2-2; D is possibly TRBD2 (5 bases). Deletions cut 4 bases from V and 7 bases from J, with 17 bases between. The germline CDR1 and CDR2 sequences are SGHRS and YFSETQ. This CDR3 is built from 15 residues. The CDR3 loop reads CASSPPRGLGGELFF. CDR3 coding DNA: TGCGCCAGCAGCCCCCCCCGGGGTCTGGGCGGGGAGCTGTTTTTT.

This chain joins TRBV5-1 and TRBJ2-5; D is perhaps TRBD1 (5 bases). The V gene's germline CDR1 is SGHRS and CDR2 YFSETQ. The CDR3 runs to 15 residues. Trimming pared 4 bases from V and 7 bases from J, leaving 20 bases between. The chain's CDR3 is CASSEGTNRRLTQYF. DNA of the CDR3: TGCGCCAGCAGCGAAGGTACGAACAGGCGCTTGACCCAGTACTTC.

The V gene is TRBV6-5, the J gene TRBJ2-5; possible D gene TRBD1, 6 bases. Germline V gene sequence: CDR1 MNHEY, CDR2 SVGAGI. V lost 4 bases and J 5 bases, leaving 11 bases between the germline ends. This CDR3 is built from 13 residues. CDR3 DNA sequence: TGTGCCAGCAGTTCCCAGGGGCGGGAGACCCAGTACTTC. It is translated as CASSSQGRETQYF.

The rearrangement uses TRBV5-4 and TRBJ2-3, with 14 bases identical to TRBD2. The CDR3 is 18 amino acids. J gave up 5 bases and V 4 bases, and 12 bases lay outside the gene matches. Germline loops: CDR1 SGHNT, CDR2 YYREEE (reference sequence). The DNA of the CDR3 is TGTGCCAGCAGCGCCGGGACTAGCGGGGGATACGCCATAGATACGCAGTATTTT. Translating gives CASSAGTSGGYAIDTQYF.

This clone was recorded once. The J gene is TRBJ1-2, the V gene TRBV7-9; D possibly corresponds to TRBD1 (5 bases). This CDR3 contains 13 residues. Germline CDR1 reads SEHNR; CDR2 reads FQNEAQ (reference sequence). Trimming cost V 5 bases and J 5 bases, with 12 bases left between them. The CDR3: CASSVGGLYGYTF. As DNA, the CDR3 is TGTGCCAGCAGCGTGGGGGGACTTTATGGCTACACCTTC.

This clone was detected only a few times. The rearrangement joins TRBV9 to TRBJ1-4; 10 nucleotides line up with TRBD1. The J segment lost 5 bases and the V segment lost 3 bases, leaving 1 base of the junction unmatched. The CDR3 spans 14 residues. CDR1 and CDR2 from the germline V gene are SGDLS and YYNGEE. CDR3 nucleotides: TGTGCCAGCAGCGGGGACAGGGGCAATGAAAAACTGTTTTTT. Translated: CASSGDRGNEKLFF.

The J gene is TRBJ2-3, the V gene TRBV11-2; 12 bases map to TRBD2. The CDR3 has 17 residues. Germline trimming cut 5 bases from V and 3 bases from J; bases unmatched to any gene: 9. Germline V gene data show CDR1 as SGHAT and CDR2 as FQNNGV. The CDR3 spells CASSPLAGGRGTDTQYF. The CDR3 region has the DNA TGTGCCAGCAGCCCTCTAGCGGGAGGGCGGGGGACAGATACGCAGTATTTT.

The chain joins TRBV4-1 to TRBJ2-4; D uncertain. CDR3 length equals 16 residues. Per the germline V gene, CDR1 is MGHRA and CDR2 is YSYEKL. V lost 8 bases and J lost 4, with 21 bases in between. The CDR3 region is CASGLVGTDIKNIQYF. CDR3 nucleotide sequence: TGCGCCAGCGGATTAGTAGGCACAGACATAAAAAACATTCAGTACTTC.

This rearrangement joins TRBV19 to TRBJ1-5; TRBD1 is a possible D gene (5 bases). Germline V CDR1 and CDR2: LNHDA, SQIVND (reference sequence). CDR3 length equals 15 residues. V was trimmed by 7 bases and J by 2 bases, leaving 15 bases between them. CDR3 sequence: CASNTRVRGNQPQHF. CDR3 DNA sequence: TGTGCCAGTAATACCAGGGTTCGAGGCAATCAGCCCCAGCATTTT.

The genes are TRBV9 and TRBJ2-1; D assignment may be TRBD1 or TRBD2 (6 bases each). CDR1 is SGDLS and CDR2 is YYNGEE in the germline V gene. CDR3 length: 17 residues. Trimming stripped 0 bases from V and 0 bases from J, with 13 bases between. Here the CDR3 reads CASSVEEGVSSYNEQFF. CDR3 nucleotides: TGTGCCAGCAGCGTAGAGGAGGGGGTGAGCTCCTACAATGAGCAGTTCTTC.

The J gene is TRBJ2-1, the V gene TRBV25-1, with D possibly matching TRBD2 (6 bases). CDR3 length: 15 amino acids. Germline V CDR1 and CDR2: MGHDK, SYGVNS. Trimming removed 3 bases from V and 4 bases from J, with 13 bases in between. The DNA of the CDR3 is TGTGCCAGCAGTGACTCGGGCGGGAATTACAATGAGCAGTTCTTC. It translates to CASSDSGGNYNEQFF. The complete variable domain, with remaining parts taken from reference TRBV25-1 and TRBJ2-1, reads EADIYQTPRYLVIGTGKKITLECSQTMGHDKMYWYQQDPGMELHLIHYSYGVNSTEKGDLSSESTVSRIRTEHFPLTLESARPSHTSQYLCASSDSGGNYNEQFFGPGTRLTVL.

The rearrangement links TRBV10-2 to TRBJ2-5, with a possible D match to TRBD2 (5 bases). Germline V CDR1 and CDR2: WSHSY, SAAADI. V was pared by 5 bases and J by 7 bases, with 14 bases between. This CDR3 region has 13 residues. Here the CDR3 DNA reads TGCGCCAGCAGTATGGCGGAGGTTGGGACCCAGTACTTC. Translating it yields CASSMAEVGTQYF.

This chain joins TRBV4-3 and TRBJ2-6, with D possibly matching TRBD1 (6 bases). Per germline, CDR1 LGHNA and CDR2 YSLEER. The CDR3 is 20 residues long. Trimming pared 3 bases from V and 1 base from J, leaving 22 bases between. The CDR3 loop reads CASSHPGQKRLKSGANVLTF. Here the CDR3 DNA reads TGCGCCAGCAGCCACCCCGGACAGAAAAGATTGAAGTCTGGGGCCAACGTCCTGACTTTC.

The V and J genes are TRBV5-1 and TRBJ2-2, with D possibly TRBD1 on 6 matching bases. The CDR3 totals 14 residues. In germline, CDR1 is SGHRS, CDR2 YFSETQ. V was shortened by 4 bases and J by 6 bases, with 13 bases between the two germline ends. CDR3: CASSPVTGSGELFF. The CDR3 DNA is TGCGCCAGCAGCCCCGTTACAGGGTCCGGGGAGCTGTTTTTT.